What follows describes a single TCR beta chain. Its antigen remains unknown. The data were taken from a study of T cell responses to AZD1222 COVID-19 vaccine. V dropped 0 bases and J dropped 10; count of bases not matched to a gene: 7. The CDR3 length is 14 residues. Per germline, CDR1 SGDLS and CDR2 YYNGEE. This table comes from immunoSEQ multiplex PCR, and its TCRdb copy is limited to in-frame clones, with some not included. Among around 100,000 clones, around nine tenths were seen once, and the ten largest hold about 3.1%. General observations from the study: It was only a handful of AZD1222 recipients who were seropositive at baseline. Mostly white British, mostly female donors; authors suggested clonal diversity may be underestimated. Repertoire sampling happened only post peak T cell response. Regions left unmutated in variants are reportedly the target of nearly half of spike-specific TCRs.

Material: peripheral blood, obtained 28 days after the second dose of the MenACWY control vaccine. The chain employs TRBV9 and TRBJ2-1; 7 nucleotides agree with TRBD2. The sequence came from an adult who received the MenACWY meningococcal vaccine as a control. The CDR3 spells CASSVATNGGEQFF. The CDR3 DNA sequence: TGTGCCAGCAGCGTAGCTACAAACGGGGGGGAGCAGTTCTTC.